This T cell receptor (beta chain) was observed in a study of T cell repertoires in cytomegalovirus infection. For the study at large: Public TCR beta signatures provided an indication of both CMV infection and a matching HLA type.

Turning to this clonotype: Its antigen is not known. The junction departs from germline at one end; a sequencing error may be responsible.

There are 16 residues in the CDR3. The germline V gene encodes CDR1 LNHDA and CDR2 SQIVND (reference sequence). TCRdb itself ran the reads through MiXCR, one entry per CDR3 protein. The data contain around 900,000 distinct CDR3 sequences, around 32% of them seen just once; the ten biggest clones take up under 15%. The rearrangement uses TRBV19 and TRBJ2-6; 7 positions match TRBD1. Here the sequenced sample was cultured CD8+ T cells from PBMCs, taken from culture after CMV antigen stimulation. This clonotype originated in a human donor in good health (CMV status not recorded). Some clones in this sample may be carry-over from other donors' samples. In DNA, the CDR3 is TGTGCCAGTGGTACTTACAGGGGCTCTGGGGCCAACGTTCTGACTTTC. Translating gives CASGTYRGSGANVLTF.